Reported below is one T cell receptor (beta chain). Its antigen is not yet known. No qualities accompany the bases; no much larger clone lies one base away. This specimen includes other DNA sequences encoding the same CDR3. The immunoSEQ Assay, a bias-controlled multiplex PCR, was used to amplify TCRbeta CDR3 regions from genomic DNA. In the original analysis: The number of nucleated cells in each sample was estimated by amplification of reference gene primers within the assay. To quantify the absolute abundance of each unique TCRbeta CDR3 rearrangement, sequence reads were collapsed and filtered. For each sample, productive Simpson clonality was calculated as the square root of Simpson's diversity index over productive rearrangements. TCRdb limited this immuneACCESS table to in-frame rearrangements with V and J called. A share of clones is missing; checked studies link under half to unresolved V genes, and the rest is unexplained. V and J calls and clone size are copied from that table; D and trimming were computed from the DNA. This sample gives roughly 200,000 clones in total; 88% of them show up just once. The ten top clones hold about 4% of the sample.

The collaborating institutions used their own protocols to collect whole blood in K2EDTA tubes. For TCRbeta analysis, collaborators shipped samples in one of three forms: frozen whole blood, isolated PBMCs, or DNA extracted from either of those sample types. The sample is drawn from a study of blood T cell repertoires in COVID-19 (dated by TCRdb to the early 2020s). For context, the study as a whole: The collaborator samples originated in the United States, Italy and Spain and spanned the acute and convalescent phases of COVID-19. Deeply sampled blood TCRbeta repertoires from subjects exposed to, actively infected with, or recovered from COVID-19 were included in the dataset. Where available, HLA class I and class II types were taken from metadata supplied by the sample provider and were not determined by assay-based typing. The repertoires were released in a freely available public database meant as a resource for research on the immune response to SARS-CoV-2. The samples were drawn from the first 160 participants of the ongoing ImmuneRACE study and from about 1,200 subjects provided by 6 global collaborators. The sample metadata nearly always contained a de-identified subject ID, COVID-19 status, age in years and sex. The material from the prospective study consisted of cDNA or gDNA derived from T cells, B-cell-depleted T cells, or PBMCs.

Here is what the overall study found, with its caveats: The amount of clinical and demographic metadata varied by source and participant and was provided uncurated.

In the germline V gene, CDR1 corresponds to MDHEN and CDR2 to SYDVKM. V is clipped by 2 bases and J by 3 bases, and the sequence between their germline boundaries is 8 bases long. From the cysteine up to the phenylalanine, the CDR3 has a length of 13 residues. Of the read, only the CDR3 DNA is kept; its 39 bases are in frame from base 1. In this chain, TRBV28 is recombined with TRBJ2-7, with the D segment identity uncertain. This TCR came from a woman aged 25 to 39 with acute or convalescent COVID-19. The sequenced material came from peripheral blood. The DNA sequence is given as TGTGCCAGCAGTTTAAAGAGTTACTACGAGCAGTACTTC. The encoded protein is CASSLKSYYEQYF.